This TCR beta chain was recovered during a study of shared T cell receptors in the human thymus. Using immunoSEQ multiplex PCR, the repertoire was profiled, and TCRdb retains in-frame clones only, with some absent. Of over 650,000 clones detected, roughly 86% appear once; the ten largest clones hold 0.0094%. In addition, the sample was reused for a study of human thymus T cells. Per that study: Donors were healthy Finnish infants having corrective surgery for congenital heart defects. Corrective heart surgery yielded resections, and these provided the thymus tissue.

The sequenced sample was thymocytes. The receptor was isolated from a boy less than two years old with a congenital heart defect.

This CDR3 reads CASIPRLAADHNEQFF. The CDR3 coding sequence is TGTGCCAGCATACCCAGGCTAGCGGCGGACCACAATGAGCAGTTCTTC. The V and J genes are TRBV28 and TRBJ2-1, with 7 bases matching TRBD2. V shed 7 bases, J shed 5 bases, and the junction held 14 bases outside the gene matches. The CDR3 loop spans 16 amino acids. In germline, CDR1 is MDHEN, CDR2 SYDVKM. Full variable domain (rest looked up from reference TRBV28 and TRBJ2-1): DVKVTQSSRYLVKRTGEKVFLECVQDMDHENMFWYRQDPGLGLRLIYFSYDVKMKEKGDIPEGYSVSREKKERFSLILESASTNQTSMYLCASIPRLAADHNEQFFGPGTRLTVL.